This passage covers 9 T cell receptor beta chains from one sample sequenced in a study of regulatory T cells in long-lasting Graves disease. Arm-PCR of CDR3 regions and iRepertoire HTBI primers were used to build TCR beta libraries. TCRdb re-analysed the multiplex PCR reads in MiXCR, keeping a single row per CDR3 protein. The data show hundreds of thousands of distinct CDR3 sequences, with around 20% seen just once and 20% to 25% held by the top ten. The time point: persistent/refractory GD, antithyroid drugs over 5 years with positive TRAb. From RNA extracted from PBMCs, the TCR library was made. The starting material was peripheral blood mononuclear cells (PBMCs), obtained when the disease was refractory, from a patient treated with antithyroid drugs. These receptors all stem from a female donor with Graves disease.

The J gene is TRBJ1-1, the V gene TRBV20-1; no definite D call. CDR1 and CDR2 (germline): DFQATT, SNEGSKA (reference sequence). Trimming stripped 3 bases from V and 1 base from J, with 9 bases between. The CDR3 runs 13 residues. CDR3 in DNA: TGCAGTGCTAGCCGGGAACCGAACACTGAAGCTTTCTTT. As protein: CSASREPNTEAFF.

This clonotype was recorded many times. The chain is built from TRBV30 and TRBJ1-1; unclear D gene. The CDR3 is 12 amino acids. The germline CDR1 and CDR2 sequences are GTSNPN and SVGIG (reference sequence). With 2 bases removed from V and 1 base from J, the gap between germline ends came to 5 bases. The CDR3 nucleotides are TGTGCCTGGAGTTGGGGGAACACTGAAGCTTTCTTT. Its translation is CAWSWGNTEAFF.

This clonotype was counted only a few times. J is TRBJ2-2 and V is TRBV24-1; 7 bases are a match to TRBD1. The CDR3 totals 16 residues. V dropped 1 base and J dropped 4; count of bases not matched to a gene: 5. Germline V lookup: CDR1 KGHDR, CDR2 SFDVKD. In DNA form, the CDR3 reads TGTGCCACCAGTGATTTCTCCGACAGGGTCACCGGGGAGCTGTTTTTT. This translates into CATSDFSDRVTGELFF.

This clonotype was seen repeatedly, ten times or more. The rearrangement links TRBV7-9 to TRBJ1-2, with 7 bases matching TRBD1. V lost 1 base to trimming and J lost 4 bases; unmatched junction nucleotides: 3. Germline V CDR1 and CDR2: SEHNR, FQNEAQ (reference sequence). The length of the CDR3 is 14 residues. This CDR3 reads CASSLEGQTYGYTF. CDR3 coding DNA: TGTGCCAGCAGCTTAGAGGGACAGACCTATGGCTACACCTTC.

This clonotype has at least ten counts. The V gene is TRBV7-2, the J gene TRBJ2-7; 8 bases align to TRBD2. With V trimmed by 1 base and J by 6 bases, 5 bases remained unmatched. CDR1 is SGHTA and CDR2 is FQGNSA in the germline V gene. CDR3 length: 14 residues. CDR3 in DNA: TGTGCCAGCAGCTTAGGTCGGGAGGGGGTCGAGCAGTACTTC. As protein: CASSLGREGVEQYF.

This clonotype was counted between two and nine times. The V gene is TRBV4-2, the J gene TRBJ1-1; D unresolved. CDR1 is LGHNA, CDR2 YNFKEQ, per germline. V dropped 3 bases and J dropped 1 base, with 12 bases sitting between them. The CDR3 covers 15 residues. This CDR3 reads CASSHPDPKNTEAFF. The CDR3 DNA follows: TGTGCCAGCAGCCACCCTGACCCAAAGAACACTGAAGCTTTCTTT.

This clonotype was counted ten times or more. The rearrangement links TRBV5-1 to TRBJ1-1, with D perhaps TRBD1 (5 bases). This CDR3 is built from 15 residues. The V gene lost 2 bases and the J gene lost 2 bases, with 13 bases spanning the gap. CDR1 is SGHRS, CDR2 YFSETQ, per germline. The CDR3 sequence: CASSFSQGGNTEAFF. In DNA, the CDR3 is TGCGCCAGCAGCTTTTCGCAGGGTGGCAACACTGAAGCTTTCTTT.

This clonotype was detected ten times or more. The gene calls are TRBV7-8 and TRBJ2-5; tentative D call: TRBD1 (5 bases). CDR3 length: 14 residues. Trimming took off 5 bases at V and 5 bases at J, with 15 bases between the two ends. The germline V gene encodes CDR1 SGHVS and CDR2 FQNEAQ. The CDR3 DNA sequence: TGTGCCAGCAGCCTGCGGACAATTCGGGAGACCCAGTACTTC. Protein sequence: CASSLRTIRETQYF.

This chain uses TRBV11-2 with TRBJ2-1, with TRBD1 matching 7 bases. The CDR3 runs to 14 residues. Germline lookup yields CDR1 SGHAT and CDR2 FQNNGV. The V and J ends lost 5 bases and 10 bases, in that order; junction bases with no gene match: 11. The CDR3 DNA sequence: TGTGCCAGCAGCCCCGGACAGGTACCTACAGAGCAGTTCTTC. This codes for CASSPGQVPTEQFF.